This T cell receptor beta chain was obtained from a study of blood T cell repertoires in COVID-19. Overall study context: There were acute and convalescent COVID-19 samples, and they came from the United States, Italy and Spain. Sources were T cells, B-cell-depleted T cells, or PBMCs; the material itself was cDNA or gDNA.

Methods used by the authors: Researchers report that nucleated cell counts were estimated from reference gene primer amplification. Sequenced by immunoSEQ multiplex PCR; TCRdb stores in-frame clones only, minus some. V, J and clone size reflect that table, while D and trimming were determined from the DNA. The table lists about 230,000 clones, 87% of them singletons. Trimming pared 1 base from V and 8 bases from J, leaving 15 bases between. The germline CDR1 and CDR2 sequences are SEHNR and FQNEAQ (reference sequence). The CDR3 length is 15 residues. The receptor comes from a woman aged 18-29 years who had recovered from COVID-19. Input material: peripheral blood. The chain is built from TRBV7-9 and TRBJ1-3, with a tentative D call TRBD1 (5 bases). The CDR3 region has the DNA TGTGCCAGCAGCTTAGTATCGGTCTGGGGCGACACCATATATTTT. Protein product: CASSLVSVWGDTIYF.